This TCR beta chain was identified in a study of T cell repertoires in cytomegalovirus infection. One entry per CDR3 protein, called by TCRdb with MiXCR from the reads. The sample holds 400,000 to 600,000 distinct CDR3 sequences, 40% to 50% seen once. On this clonotype itself: What it recognizes is unknown.

The V gene lost 2 bases and the J gene lost 4 bases, with 12 bases spanning the gap. This CDR3 comprises 15 residues. From germline, CDR1 is MNHNS and CDR2 SASEGT. The rearrangement links TRBV6-1 to TRBJ2-1; D gene uncertain. The sequence was collected from a human donor in good health (CMV status not recorded). Some clones in this sample may be carry-over from other donors' samples. This specimen was cultured PBMCs, taken from culture after CMV antigen stimulation. CDR3 in DNA: TGTGCCAGCAGTGAAAGGTGGTCACCATACAATGAGCAGTTCTTC. It encodes CASSERWSPYNEQFF.